The TCR beta chain under discussion was sequenced for a study of shared clonotypes between healthy human individuals. Input per replicate PCR of unsorted PBMC was around 300 ng DNA, corresponding to tens of thousands of T cell genomes. Bulk PBMC genomic DNA spanned ten immunoSEQ deep plates. Clones were sequenced by immunoSEQ multiplex PCR, and TCRdb holds only the in-frame ones, with some missing. The sample lists 400,000 to 600,000 clones, over 75% seen once, with around an eighth in the top ten. J was trimmed by 7 bases and V by 6 bases; bases with no gene match: 10. Germline CDR1 is MNHEY and CDR2 is SMNVEV (reference sequence). The CDR3 runs 15 residues.

This rearrangement joins TRBV27 to TRBJ2-7; TRBD1 aligns across 12 bases. Sequenced: PBMCs. This sequence originates from a woman aged 40 to 50 in good health. Some clones in this sample may be carry-over from other donors' samples. The CDR3 sequence is CASRYRDRGRGEQYF. The CDR3 DNA reads as TGTGCCAGCAGATACCGGGACAGGGGGCGTGGGGAGCAGTACTTC.